Listed below are T cell receptor beta chains from one sample, sequenced in a study of T cells after yellow fever vaccination. MiXCR, run by TCRdb on the 5' RACE reads, gives a single entry per CDR3 protein. The profile shows a few hundred thousand distinct CDR3 sequences, approximately 19% of them singletons. The starting material was PBMCs, obtained before the yellow fever booster vaccination. These receptor sequences come from a man aged 18 to 35 who received the YFV17D yellow fever vaccine. CDR3s include the opening cysteine and the closing phenylalanine or tryptophan. D genes are given only for firm matches. Size tells how often a clone was seen (once, few, many) or the class of an expanded clone, and some rows leave it out.

D gene: TRBD1
V gene: TRBV7-9
clone size: -
J gene: TRBJ1-1
CDR3 protein: CASSGYEGAAGAFF
CDR3 DNA: TGTGCCAGCAGCGGTTACGAGGGGGCAGCGGGAGCTTTCTTT

D gene: -
V gene: TRBV20-1
clone size: -
J gene: TRBJ2-7
CDR3 protein: CSARGGGGSYEQYF
CDR3 DNA: TGCAGTGCTCGAGGAGGGGGCGGCTCCTACGAGCAGTACTTC

D gene: TRBD1
V gene: TRBV6-2/TRBV6-3
clone size: -
J gene: TRBJ2-3
CDR3 protein: CASSRIGTASDTQYF
CDR3 DNA: TGTGCCAGCAGTAGGATCGGGACAGCCTCAGATACGCAGTATTTT

D gene: -
V gene: TRBV7-9
clone size: few
J gene: TRBJ2-7
CDR3 protein: CASNHFRCQVQYF
CDR3 DNA: TGTGCCAGCAACCACTTCCGCTGTCAAGTCCAGTACTTC

D gene: -
V gene: TRBV5-4
clone size: -
J gene: TRBJ2-3
CDR3 protein: CASSLDRGADTQYF
CDR3 DNA: TGTGCCAGCAGCTTGGATCGGGGCGCGGATACGCAGTATTTT

D gene: TRBD2
V gene: TRBV19
clone size: -
J gene: TRBJ2-5
CDR3 protein: CASSRAGGGYRQETQYF
CDR3 DNA: TGTGCCAGTAGTAGAGCGGGGGGTGGGTACCGCCAAGAGACCCAGTACTTC

D gene: -
V gene: TRBV7-9
clone size: few
J gene: TRBJ1-1
CDR3 protein: CASTQDPGSEAFF
CDR3 DNA: TGTGCCAGCACCCAGGACCCGGGCTCTGAAGCTTTCTTT

D gene: -
V gene: TRBV7-2
clone size: few
J gene: TRBJ1-4
CDR3 protein: CASAQERATNEKLFF
CDR3 DNA: TGTGCCAGTGCACAGGAAAGGGCAACTAATGAAAAACTGTTTTTT

D gene: -
V gene: TRBV24-1
clone size: -
J gene: TRBJ1-2
CDR3 protein: CATSDFSRTHGYTF
CDR3 DNA: TGTGCCACCAGTGATTTTTCAAGGACTCATGGCTACACCTTC

D gene: TRBD1
V gene: TRBV20-1
clone size: -
J gene: TRBJ1-5
CDR3 protein: CSARVGGLQPQHF
CDR3 DNA: TGCAGTGCTAGAGTAGGGGGCCTTCAGCCCCAGCATTTT

D gene: -
V gene: TRBV7-9
clone size: -
J gene: TRBJ2-5
CDR3 protein: CASTAQGGRRTQYF
CDR3 DNA: TGTGCCAGCACCGCCCAGGGGGGCAGGAGGACCCAGTACTTC

D gene: TRBD1
V gene: TRBV12-3/TRBV12-4
clone size: few
J gene: TRBJ1-5
CDR3 protein: CASSTRSRGSNQPQHF
CDR3 DNA: TGTGCCAGCAGTACCCGATCCAGGGGGAGCAATCAGCCCCAGCATTTT

D gene: -
V gene: TRBV7-9
clone size: few
J gene: TRBJ2-5
CDR3 protein: CASRAPRETQYF
CDR3 DNA: TGTGCCAGCAGGGCCCCCAGAGAGACCCAGTACTTC

D gene: TRBD2
V gene: TRBV12-3/TRBV12-4
clone size: -
J gene: TRBJ2-1
CDR3 protein: CASTLGRGWYNEQFF
CDR3 DNA: TGTGCCAGCACCCTCGGGAGGGGATGGTACAATGAGCAGTTCTTC

D gene: -
V gene: TRBV27
clone size: few
J gene: TRBJ2-5
CDR3 protein: CASSLRDFETQYF
CDR3 DNA: TGTGCCAGCAGTCTAAGGGACTTTGAGACCCAGTACTTC

D gene: -
V gene: TRBV9
clone size: -
J gene: TRBJ2-7
CDR3 protein: CASSARADPREQYF
CDR3 DNA: TGTGCCAGCAGCGCACGCGCGGACCCTAGGGAGCAGTACTTC